This T cell receptor (beta chain) emerged from a study of tumor-infiltrating lymphocytes in oesophageal squamous cell carcinoma. The sample holds many counts of this clonotype. TCRdb used MiXCR to reprocess the PCR reads, holding one entry per CDR3 protein. This table holds tens of thousands of distinct CDR3 sequences, 30% to 40% found once. The sequence was obtained from a male donor with esophageal squamous cell carcinoma. Material: esophageal tumor tissue.

This CDR3 reads CASSQGAGEIYEQYF. CDR3 bases: TGTGCCAGCAGCCAGGGGGCGGGGGAGATCTACGAGCAGTACTTC. The chain joins TRBV5-4 to TRBJ2-7, with D possibly matching TRBD1 (8 bases). This CDR3 has 15 amino acids. The V end lost 4 bases, the J end lost 3 bases, and 17 bases lay between the germline ends. CDR1 is SGHNT, CDR2 YYREEE, per germline (reference sequence).